This T cell receptor (beta chain) was captured by sequencing in a study of blood T cell repertoires in COVID-19. About the research overall: Acute-phase and convalescent COVID-19 samples originated in the United States, Italy and Spain. The cDNA or gDNA used as material had been derived from T cells, B-cell-depleted T cells, or PBMCs.

Under the authors' procedure: Reference gene primer amplification in the assay estimated nucleated cell counts. Data came from immunoSEQ multiplex PCR; TCRdb stores just in-frame clones and leaves some out. Clone size and V and J calls were adopted from that table, with D and trimming inferred from the DNA. This sample yields some 250,000 clones, of which roughly nine tenths are seen a single time; roughly 1.2% belongs to the top ten. Trimming pared 4 bases from V and 2 bases from J, leaving 14 bases between. The CDR3 has 15 residues. Germline V gives CDR1 ENHRY, CDR2 SYGVKD. Cohorts were determined from participant-reported clinical history.

The V gene is TRBV10-3, the J gene TRBJ1-2; D perhaps matches TRBD1 (5 bases). Material: PBMCs or T cells enriched from blood (not recorded which). The clonotype comes from a human donor in a cohort exposed to, infected with or recovered from COVID-19 (not recorded which). The donor label of this sample is uncertain. CDR3 protein: CAISASGKANYGYTF. The CDR3 nucleotides read TGTGCCATCAGTGCTTCAGGGAAGGCCAACTATGGCTACACCTTC.